This TCR beta chain was recovered during a study of cytomegalovirus exposure and HLA in healthy donors. This clone has more than one count but fewer than ten. Its antigen is not identified. The study's findings and limits: With DRB1 most and HLA-C fewest, TCR association rates differed between HLA loci in a later analysis. In a later analysis, TCR beta V- and J-gene trimming showed a link to a missense DCLRE1C variant. The number of N-insertions in an Asian-associated ancestry cluster was reportedly below the approximately 700-donor mean in a later analysis.

V was cut by 3 bases and J by 2 bases, with 6 bases left in between. Germline V gene sequence: CDR1 SGHRS, CDR2 YFSETQ. This CDR3 spans 13 amino acids. Unrecorded immune exposures were likely, despite nominal health at sampling. 13 Jbeta primers and 60 Vbeta primers were used for the PCR. Profiled with immunoSEQ multiplex PCR; TCRdb holds only in-frame clones, not every one. Of approximately 110,000 clones in the sample, about 80% were seen once. The chain links TRBV5-1 to TRBJ1-3; D unclear. The receptor was isolated from a man aged 45-65 years in good health and CMV-seropositive. Material: PBMCs. The CDR3 here is CASSSGPGNTIYF. The CDR3 coding sequence is TGCGCCAGCAGCTCAGGTCCTGGAAACACCATATATTTT. Combining the CDR3 with reference TRBV5-1 and TRBJ1-3 gives the whole variable domain KAGVTQTPRYLIKTRGQQVTLSCSPISGHRSVSWYQQTPGQGLQFLFEYFSETQRNKGNFPGRFSGRQFSNSRSEMNVSTLELGDSALYLCASSSGPGNTIYFGEGSWLTVV.